Listed here are 13 T cell receptor beta chains from one sample, sequenced in a study of blood T cell repertoires in COVID-19. The table came from immunoSEQ multiplex PCR; TCRdb's copy has only in-frame clones and leaves some out. The sample yields roughly 180,000 clones, roughly 94% seen once. Sample: peripheral blood. These receptors came from a man aged 25-40 years with COVID-19, enrolled during active disease.

The chain combines TRBV19 with TRBJ1-2; maybe TRBD1 (5 bases). V was trimmed by 8 bases and J by 3 bases, leaving 19 bases between them. The CDR3 is 15 residues long. Germline CDR1 is LNHDA and CDR2 is SQIVND (reference sequence). The CDR3 here is CASHNPGLQDYGYTF. CDR3 DNA: TGTGCCAGTCATAACCCAGGGTTGCAGGACTATGGCTACACCTTC.

The V call is TRBV6-1, the J call TRBJ1-1, with D uncertain. CDR1 MNHNS and CDR2 SASEGT come from the germline V gene. Between the trimmed V and J ends, which lost 2 bases and 8 bases, there was a span of 12 bases. The CDR3 length is 13 residues. CDR3 sequence reads: CASSERGGVEAFF. The DNA of the CDR3 is TGTGCCAGCAGTGAAAGAGGAGGCGTAGAAGCTTTCTTT.

The chain combines TRBV27 with TRBJ1-1; maybe TRBD1 (5 bases). Germline assignment: CDR1 MNHEY and CDR2 SMNVEV (reference sequence). The CDR3 runs 17 residues. Trimming stripped 0 bases from V and 4 bases from J, with 18 bases between. CDR3 loop: CASSLSGRGRGTTEAFF. CDR3 sequence (DNA): TGTGCCAGCAGTTTATCGGGGAGGGGCCGAGGAACCACTGAAGCTTTCTTT.

The chain is built from TRBV9 and TRBJ2-7, with a possible D match to TRBD1 (6 bases). Trimming took 4 bases from V and 1 from J, leaving 15 bases between them. CDR3 length: 15 residues. Per germline, CDR1 SGDLS and CDR2 YYNGEE. The CDR3 sequence: CASSPNEGQSYEQYF. The CDR3 nucleotides are TGTGCCAGCAGCCCAAACGAAGGACAGTCCTACGAGCAGTACTTC.

In its sample, this clone was seen once. The junction departs from germline at one end; a sequencing error may be responsible. The J gene is TRBJ1-1, the V gene TRBV12-3 or TRBV12-4, with D uncertain. The CDR3 runs to 11 residues. Here the CDR3 DNA reads TGTGCCAGCAGTTTACTGGTTTCCCCGCGATTT. Its translation: CASSLLVSPRF.

This chain connects TRBV9 to TRBJ2-3; 9 positions match TRBD1. The V and J ends lost 4 bases and 5 bases, in that order; junction bases with no gene match: 8. CDR1 is SGDLS, CDR2 YYNGEE, per germline. This CDR3 comprises 15 residues. CDR3 sequence (DNA): TGTGCCAGCAGCATCGGGACAGGGATGGGAGATACGCAGTATTTT. This codes for CASSIGTGMGDTQYF. The whole variable domain, filled in from reference TRBV9 and TRBJ2-3, reads DSGVTQTPKHLITATGQRVTLRCSPRSGDLSVYWYQQSLDQGLQFLIQYYNGEERAKGNILERFSAQQFPDLHSELNLSSLELGDSALYFCASSIGTGMGDTQYFGPGTRLTVL.

The chain joins TRBV6-4 to TRBJ1-1; D is uncertain. With 8 bases removed from V and 0 bases from J, the gap between germline ends came to 10 bases. The CDR3 has 13 residues. Germline V gene sequence: CDR1 MRHNA, CDR2 SNTAGT. The CDR3 loop is CASVTALNTEAFF. The CDR3 DNA sequence: TGTGCCAGCGTGACTGCCCTGAACACTGAAGCTTTCTTT.

This clone showed up just once. V is TRBV11-3 and J is TRBJ2-1; TRBD2 might be the D (7 bases). This CDR3 has 15 amino acids. Germline-derived CDR1 and CDR2 are SGHNT and YENEEA. Trimming took off 8 bases at V and 8 bases at J, with 22 bases between the two ends. The chain's CDR3 is CASSIMGGPSYEQFF. In DNA, the CDR3 is TGTGCCAGCTCGATAATGGGGGGGCCGTCTTATGAGCAGTTCTTC.

The chain is built from TRBV11-2 and TRBJ2-1; 8 nucleotides align to TRBD2. With 4 bases clipped from V and 9 bases from J, the junction kept 11 bases outside the gene matches. Germline CDR1 reads SGHAT; CDR2 reads FQNNGV. The CDR3 has 15 residues. Here the CDR3 reads CASSSLAGSGFEQFF. The CDR3 nucleotides are TGTGCCAGCAGCTCCTTAGCGGGGTCCGGTTTTGAGCAGTTCTTC.

The chain recombines TRBV4-1 with TRBJ2-3; TRBD2 agrees at 8 bases. Germline V gene lookup returns CDR1 MGHRA and CDR2 YSYEKL. The CDR3 has 14 residues. V shed 5 bases and J 4 bases; nucleotides not matched to a gene: 5. This CDR3 reads CASSSRGGPDTQYF. The CDR3 DNA reads TGCGCCAGCAGCTCCCGGGGGGGGCCAGATACGCAGTATTTT.

V usage is TRBV9 and J usage is TRBJ1-3; the D is unclear. The CDR3 is 15 residues long. V was trimmed by 3 bases and J by 0 bases, leaving 10 bases between them. From germline, CDR1 is SGDLS and CDR2 YYNGEE. CDR3 sequence (DNA): TGTGCCAGCAGCGGATGGGGAGTCTCTGGAAACACCATATATTTT. Protein: CASSGWGVSGNTIYF. Full variable domain (outside the CDR3, taken from reference TRBV9 and TRBJ1-3): DSGVTQTPKHLITATGQRVTLRCSPRSGDLSVYWYQQSLDQGLQFLIQYYNGEERAKGNILERFSAQQFPDLHSELNLSSLELGDSALYFCASSGWGVSGNTIYFGEGSWLTVV.

The chain is built from TRBV6-5 and TRBJ1-6, with 7 bases aligning to TRBD1. The CDR3 has 14 residues. V shed 7 bases and J 5 bases; nucleotides not matched to a gene: 5. CDR1 is MNHEY, CDR2 SVGAGI, per germline. This CDR3 reads CASTITGDNSPLHF. The CDR3 region has the DNA TGTGCCAGCACCATAACAGGGGATAATTCACCCCTCCACTTT.

This chain links TRBV19 with TRBJ1-1, with D perhaps matching TRBD1 (5 bases). V shed 8 bases and J shed 4 bases, with 11 bases lying between them. CDR3 length equals 12 residues. In germline, CDR1 is LNHDA, CDR2 SQIVND (reference sequence). Here the CDR3 reads CASSGGFTEAFF. The CDR3 region has the DNA TGTGCCAGTTCCGGGGGGTTCACTGAAGCTTTCTTT.